One and the same sample provided the 21 T cell receptor beta chains below, sequenced in a study of cytomegalovirus exposure and HLA in healthy donors. The PCR employed 60 Vbeta primers together with 13 Jbeta primers. Libraries were prepared by immunoSEQ multiplex PCR; TCRdb keeps only in-frame clonotypes and omits some of them. The profile covers around 130,000 clones, with over 75% appearing a single time and roughly 0.5% taken by the ten largest. What was sequenced was PBMCs. These receptor sequences come from a woman aged 40 to 50 in good health and CMV-seronegative.

The chain links TRBV9 to TRBJ1-4; D gene unclear. Germline CDR1 reads SGDLS; CDR2 reads YYNGEE. Trimming stripped 7 bases from V and 10 bases from J, with 17 bases between. CDR3 length equals 13 residues. The CDR3 reads CASAGREMGKLFF. CDR3 bases: TGTGCCAGCGCCGGGCGGGAAATGGGAAAACTGTTTTTT.

For this clone: The junction differs from germline at one of its ends, possibly a read error. Here the CDR3 DNA reads TGTTCCAGCAGCCATTCAAGCGGGAATGAGTTCTTC. This encodes CSSSHSSGNEFF. The V call is TRBV7-9, the J call TRBJ2-1, with 7 bases lining up with TRBD2. Germline V lookup: CDR1 SEHNR, CDR2 FQNEAQ (reference sequence). This CDR3 has 12 amino acids.

CDR3 nucleotides: TGTGCCAGCAGTCGGGACAGGAACTATGGCTACACCTTC. Translating gives CASSRDRNYGYTF. This sequence joins TRBV7-2 and TRBJ1-2; 8 nucleotides line up with TRBD1. The CDR3 contains 13 residues. Trimming took 6 bases from V and 2 from J; bases not matched to a gene: 2. Germline V gives CDR1 SGHTA, CDR2 FQGNSA.

The V and J genes are TRBV9 and TRBJ2-7, with 9 bases lining up with TRBD2. Germline CDR1 reads SGDLS; CDR2 reads YYNGEE. V shed 0 bases, J shed 3 bases, and the junction held 4 bases outside the gene matches. This CDR3 spans 15 amino acids. CDR3 region: CASSVGSGRIYEQYF. As DNA, the CDR3 is TGTGCCAGCAGCGTAGGGAGCGGGAGGATCTACGAGCAGTACTTC.

The V gene is TRBV5-1, the J gene TRBJ1-6; D may be TRBD1 (5 bases). CDR1 SGHRS and CDR2 YFSETQ come from the germline V gene. This CDR3 spans 15 amino acids. V was shortened by 2 bases and J by 5 bases, with 11 bases between the two germline ends. The CDR3 reads CASSLETVNNSPLHF. The CDR3 DNA is TGCGCCAGCAGCTTAGAGACAGTTAATAATTCACCCCTCCACTTT.

The chain couples TRBV6-1 to TRBJ2-3; TRBD1 might be the D (5 bases). The CDR3 has 15 residues. V lost 3 bases and J 2 bases, leaving 12 bases between the germline ends. Germline lookup yields CDR1 MNHNS and CDR2 SASEGT. The CDR3 spells CASSDRVRATDTQYF. The DNA for the CDR3 is TGTGCCAGCAGTGACAGGGTTCGGGCCACAGATACGCAGTATTTT.

The rearrangement joins TRBV19 to TRBJ1-4, with TRBD1 matching over 7 bases. Trimming removed 6 bases from V and 8 bases from J; junction bases left unmatched: 9. Germline values: CDR1 LNHDA, CDR2 SQIVND (reference sequence). This CDR3 has 14 amino acids. The CDR3 loop reads CASSIAGGREKLFF. The DNA for the CDR3 is TGTGCCAGTAGCATCGCAGGGGGTAGGGAAAAACTGTTTTTT.

The chain couples TRBV6-5 to TRBJ2-1; D might be TRBD1 (6 bases). The CDR3 totals 16 residues. Germline V gene sequence: CDR1 MNHEY, CDR2 SVGAGI. V shed 2 bases and J shed 0 bases, with 11 bases lying between them. The CDR3 DNA is TGTGCCAGCAGTTACACAGGGTGGAGCTCCTACAATGAGCAGTTCTTC. The encoded protein is CASSYTGWSSYNEQFF.

V usage is TRBV9 and J usage is TRBJ2-1; 9 nucleotides line up with TRBD1. With 4 bases clipped from V and 8 bases from J, the junction kept 7 bases outside the gene matches. Germline CDR1 and CDR2: SGDLS and YYNGEE. The CDR3 is 14 residues long. This chain's CDR3 is CASSLGQGLYEQFF. CDR3 nucleotides: TGTGCCAGCAGCTTAGGACAGGGGTTGTATGAGCAGTTCTTC. The whole variable domain, filled in from reference TRBV9 and TRBJ2-1, reads DSGVTQTPKHLITATGQRVTLRCSPRSGDLSVYWYQQSLDQGLQFLIQYYNGEERAKGNILERFSAQQFPDLHSELNLSSLELGDSALYFCASSLGQGLYEQFFGPGTRLTVL.

The V and J genes are TRBV7-9 and TRBJ2-1; D not certain. CDR1 SEHNR and CDR2 FQNEAQ come from the germline V gene (reference sequence). The V and J ends lost 5 bases and 1 base respectively, with 18 bases between them. This CDR3 region has 17 residues. CDR3 bases: TGTGCCAGCAGCCACTACTCCAGTCCCCTTTCCTACAATGAGCAGTTCTTC. Amino acid sequence: CASSHYSSPLSYNEQFF.

The chain links TRBV2 to TRBJ2-3; 14 bases are a match to TRBD2. The CDR3 spans 17 residues. The V gene end was trimmed by 5 bases and the J gene end by 1 base; junction bases not matched to a gene: 5. Per germline, CDR1 SNHLY and CDR2 FYNNEI. CDR3 residues: CASSLGLAGVGTDTQYF. In DNA form, the CDR3 reads TGTGCCAGCAGTCTGGGACTAGCGGGAGTAGGCACAGATACGCAGTATTTT.

The CDR3 DNA reads TGTGCCAGCTCACCCATGAGCGGGGTCCAAGAGACCCAGTACTTC. Translated, it gives CASSPMSGVQETQYF. The chain recombines TRBV18 with TRBJ2-5; 7 bases line up with TRBD2. In germline, CDR1 is KGHSH, CDR2 LQKENI. CDR3 length equals 15 residues. V trimming: 3 bases; J trimming: 1 base; junction bases outside the gene matches: 5.

The CDR3 nucleotides are TGTGCCAGCAGCCAAGCCTTAGGGACAGGCCCAGATACGCAGTATTTT. Protein: CASSQALGTGPDTQYF. The rearrangement links TRBV4-2 to TRBJ2-3, with TRBD1 identical over 8 bases. Per the germline V gene, CDR1 is LGHNA and CDR2 is YNFKEQ. V lost 1 base, J lost 4 bases, and 7 bases stayed unmatched. This CDR3 is built from 16 residues.

The chain carries TRBV10-2 and TRBJ2-7; perhaps TRBD2 as D (5 bases). Between the trimmed V and J ends, which lost 0 bases and 0 bases, there was a span of 6 bases. Germline loops: CDR1 WSHSY, CDR2 SAAADI. The CDR3 contains 14 residues. CDR3 DNA sequence: TGCGCCAGCAGTGAGTCGAGGGACTCCTACGAGCAGTACTTC. This encodes CASSESRDSYEQYF.

The genes are TRBV14 and TRBJ1-3, with D possibly being TRBD1 (5 bases). The CDR3 loop spans 15 amino acids. Trimming stripped 4 bases from V and 4 bases from J, with 14 bases between. The V gene's germline CDR1 is SGHDN and CDR2 FVKESK. In DNA, the CDR3 is TGTGCCAGCAGCCGACTGGAGGGGCAAGGAAACACCATATATTTT. Translating it yields CASSRLEGQGNTIYF.

This rearrangement joins TRBV9 to TRBJ1-1, with 7 bases fitting TRBD1. The CDR3 length is 15 residues. The V gene end was trimmed by 4 bases and the J gene end by 4 bases; junction bases not matched to a gene: 10. Germline CDR1 reads SGDLS; CDR2 reads YYNGEE. The CDR3 here is CASSPRQGQRTEAFF. The CDR3 nucleotides read TGTGCCAGCAGCCCCAGACAGGGACAACGCACTGAAGCTTTCTTT.

J is TRBJ2-6 and V is TRBV5-5, with TRBD1 as a possible D gene (5 bases). The V gene's germline CDR1 is SGHKS and CDR2 YYEKEE (reference sequence). This CDR3 spans 15 amino acids. With 4 bases removed from V and 2 bases from J, the gap between germline ends came to 10 bases. For the CDR3, the DNA is TGTGCCAGCAGCCAGCAGGGTGCTGGGGCCAACGTCCTGACTTTC. Translated: CASSQQGAGANVLTF.

The chain joins TRBV28 to TRBJ2-7; D uncertain. Trimming took off 11 bases at V and 1 base at J, with 12 bases between the two ends. Germline lookup yields CDR1 MDHEN and CDR2 SYDVKM. CDR3 length equals 12 residues. Here the CDR3 DNA reads TGTGCCGGCACAACCGGGTCCTACGAGCAGTACTTC. Encoded protein: CAGTTGSYEQYF.

The rearrangement joins TRBV6-5 to TRBJ2-5, with 7 bases lining up with TRBD1. Germline V gene sequence: CDR1 MNHEY, CDR2 SVGAGI. This CDR3 is 13 amino acids long. V gave up 6 bases and J gave up 3 bases; unmatched junction bases: 4. The CDR3 sequence: CASRPGQEETQYF. The DNA of the CDR3 is TGTGCCAGCAGACCCGGACAGGAAGAGACCCAGTACTTC.

The gene calls are TRBV20-1 and TRBJ1-2; D is possibly TRBD1 (5 bases). The CDR3 has 10 amino acids. The V and J ends lost 6 bases and 7 bases respectively, with 9 bases between them. Per germline, CDR1 DFQATT and CDR2 SNEGSKA (reference sequence). The DNA for the CDR3 is TGCAGTGCCGGGGGGTTTGGCTACACCTTC. This gives the protein CSAGGFGYTF.

The chain joins TRBV5-1 to TRBJ2-2; D remains unclear. The V gene lost 1 base and the J gene lost 6 bases, with 13 bases spanning the gap. This CDR3 region has 15 residues. CDR1 and CDR2 from the germline V gene are SGHRS and YFSETQ. The CDR3 DNA reads TGCGCCAGCAGCTTGAAAGCAGGCTCCGCCGGGGAGCTGTTTTTT. The encoded protein is CASSLKAGSAGELFF. The full variable domain, with the rest looked up from reference TRBV5-1 and TRBJ2-2, is KAGVTQTPRYLIKTRGQQVTLSCSPISGHRSVSWYQQTPGQGLQFLFEYFSETQRNKGNFPGRFSGRQFSNSRSEMNVSTLELGDSALYLCASSLKAGSAGELFFGEGSRLTVL.